The T cell receptor (beta chain) under discussion was sequenced for a study of CD8 T cells in ankylosing spondylitis (dated by TCRdb to the late 2010s). Study-level background: The study profiled T cell receptor beta repertoires in healthy donors and ankylosing spondylitis patients to find disease-linked TCR variants. The full study cohort comprised 20 to 25 ankylosing spondylitis patients and some 110 healthy donors. Peripheral blood was sampled, and synovial fluid was additionally collected from ankylosing spondylitis patients.

The investigation overall reported the following: Blood from ankylosing spondylitis patients appeared to be characterized by a TCR beta motif made up of several highly homologous amino acid variants. Significant enrichment of the disease-linked clones was reported in matched synovial fluid samples from ankylosing spondylitis patients. Some of the motif variants had been reported before in the synovial fluid and blood of reactive arthritis patients, a finding that suggests common disease-initiation mechanisms. In peripheral blood, the disease-linked clones were found at relatively low frequencies and had a CD8+ phenotype.

This sample was sequenced with an Illumina HiSeq 2500. Quantitative 5'-RACE with molecular barcodes was used to prepare TCR beta libraries. The authors' analysis ran thus. To identify disease-linked TCR variants, a new computational method was used, one built on a probabilistic model of VDJ rearrangement. TCRdb reanalyzed the raw reads on its own, using fastp at Q25 for trimming and MiXCR for clone calling, and kept in-frame beta chains. Every entry covers one CDR3 protein and lists the most common genes and DNA from its rows. The V and J calls were determined by TCRdb, not by the authors. The sample records 150,000 to 200,000 distinct CDR3 sequences, approximately 20% of which are singletons. The ten largest make up approximately 7.8% of the sample. V drops 0 bases and J drops 8 bases, leaving 16 bases in between. From a lookup of the germline V gene (reference sequence), CDR1 and CDR2 are LGHDT and YNNKEL. The CDR3 sequence holds 15 residues, the cysteine and phenylalanine included. The entry retains the CDR3 DNA only, 45 bases that are in frame from base 1.

This clonotype came up many times. This clone's antigen is unknown. No base qualities exist here, and no much larger clone lies one base off it. The source material was blood, either unsorted or a sorted T cell fraction (not recorded which). The rearranged segments are TRBV3-1 and TRBJ1-2; a weak D assignment points to TRBD1 (5 bases agree). The receptor comes from a male donor with ankylosing spondylitis or in good health (not recorded which). The CDR3 reads as follows: CASSQDGGASIGYTF. The bases are TGTGCCAGCAGCCAAGATGGAGGGGCTTCTATAGGCTACACCTTC.